The 21 T cell receptor beta chains listed next were all sequenced from one sample in a study of T cell responses to AZD1222 COVID-19 vaccine. Using immunoSEQ multiplex PCR, the repertoire was profiled, and TCRdb retains in-frame clones only, with some absent. Of roughly 120,000 clones in the sample, about 87% are singletons; the top ten hold approximately 15%. The sample consisted of peripheral blood, taken 28 days after the second AZD1222 dose. The receptors derive from an adult who received the AZD1222 COVID-19 vaccine.

The rearrangement joins TRBV5-1 to TRBJ2-5; 7 positions agree with TRBD1. This CDR3 comprises 16 residues. CDR1 is SGHRS and CDR2 is YFSETQ in the germline V gene. Trimming cost V 3 bases and J 5 bases; bases outside gene matches: 13. The CDR3: CASSYQPTGSRETQYF. In DNA form, the CDR3 reads TGCGCCAGCAGCTACCAACCGACAGGGTCTAGGGAGACCCAGTACTTC.

The J gene is TRBJ2-7, the V gene TRBV7-9, with 9 bases fitting TRBD1. J gave up 12 bases and V 4 bases, and 13 bases lay outside the gene matches. This CDR3 has 14 amino acids. Germline assignment: CDR1 SEHNR and CDR2 FQNEAQ (reference sequence). CDR3 in DNA: TGTGCCAGCAGCTCGACAGGACAGGGGCGGTCTGGGTACTTC. This sequence encodes CASSSTGQGRSGYF. Combining the CDR3 with reference TRBV7-9 and TRBJ2-7 gives the whole variable domain DTGVSQNPRHKITKRGQNVTFRCDPISEHNRLYWYRQTLGQGPEFLTYFQNEAQLEKSRLLSDRFSAERPKGSFSTLEIQRTEQGDSAMYLCASSSTGQGRSGYFGPGTRLTVT.

This chain links TRBV6-1 with TRBJ1-2; D is perhaps TRBD1 (5 bases). Trimming took off 0 bases at V and 6 bases at J, with 20 bases between the two ends. The CDR3 has 17 residues. Germline CDR1 is MNHNS and CDR2 is SASEGT. The CDR3 coding sequence is TGTGCCAGCAGTGAAGCCTCCAGGGCTTGGGGCTGGGATGGCTACACCTTC. Translation gives CASSEASRAWGWDGYTF.

This chain uses TRBV7-9 with TRBJ2-3; tentative D call: TRBD2 (6 bases). With 3 bases removed from V and 0 bases from J, the gap between germline ends came to 22 bases. Germline V gene lookup returns CDR1 SEHNR and CDR2 FQNEAQ (reference sequence). The CDR3 is 19 residues long. CDR3: CASSLRPGESFTSTDTQYF. CDR3 nucleotides: TGTGCCAGCAGCTTGCGACCGGGAGAGTCTTTTACTAGCACAGATACGCAGTATTTT.

This clone has a single count. A much larger clone lies one base from this, so it may be a read error. The rearrangement joins TRBV27 to TRBJ1-1; D unclear. Per the germline V gene, CDR1 is MNHEY and CDR2 is SMNVEV (reference sequence). V was cut by 2 bases and J by 0 bases, with 4 bases left in between. This CDR3 spans 13 amino acids. CDR3 in amino acids: CASSLQMNTEAFF. CDR3 in DNA: TGTGCCAGCAGTTTACAGATGAACACTGAAGCTTTCTTT.

V and J are TRBV2 and TRBJ1-1; D remains unclear. The CDR3 totals 14 residues. The germline gives CDR1 SNHLY, CDR2 FYNNEI. Trimming stripped 3 bases from V and 3 bases from J, with 11 bases between. The CDR3 is CASSEREGDTEAFF. CDR3 DNA: TGTGCCAGCAGTGAGAGGGAGGGCGACACTGAAGCTTTCTTT. Full variable domain (outside the CDR3, taken from reference TRBV2 and TRBJ1-1): EPEVTQTPSHQVTQMGQEVILRCVPISNHLYFYWYRQILGQKVEFLVSFYNNEISEKSEIFDDQFSVERPDGSNFTLKIRSTKLEDSAMYFCASSEREGDTEAFFGQGTRLTVV.

The gene calls are TRBV27 and TRBJ2-2; 10 positions agree with TRBD1. The V gene end was trimmed by 8 bases and the J gene end by 5 bases; junction bases not matched to a gene: 8. There are 15 residues in the CDR3. CDR1 MNHEY and CDR2 SMNVEV come from the germline V gene (reference sequence). This CDR3 reads CASRDRGPRTGELFF. CDR3 in DNA: TGTGCCAGCCGTGACAGGGGGCCGCGGACCGGGGAGCTGTTTTTT.

The DNA of the CDR3 is TGTGCCAGCAGTGGACGACAGGGGGCCGTAACCGAGCAGTACTTC. It codes for CASSGRQGAVTEQYF. V and J are TRBV28 and TRBJ2-7; 10 bases map to TRBD1. The germline CDR1 and CDR2 sequences are MDHEN and SYDVKM. The V gene end was trimmed by 5 bases and the J gene end by 6 bases; junction bases not matched to a gene: 10. The CDR3 contains 15 residues.

V usage is TRBV4-2 and J usage is TRBJ2-4; TRBD2 agrees at 11 bases. The V segment lost 0 bases and the J segment 0 bases; nucleotides outside the gene matches: 7. The CDR3 is 19 residues long. CDR1 and CDR2 (germline): LGHNA, YNFKEQ. CDR3 residues: CASSQEGLAGGLAKNIQYF. In DNA form, the CDR3 reads TGTGCCAGCAGCCAAGAAGGGCTAGCGGGGGGTCTAGCCAAAAACATTCAGTACTTC.

The chain employs TRBV27 and TRBJ2-7; 8 bases line up with TRBD1. Germline loops: CDR1 MNHEY, CDR2 SMNVEV (reference sequence). This CDR3 comprises 16 residues. Trimming removed 5 bases from V and 0 bases from J; junction bases left unmatched: 9. The DNA for the CDR3 is TGTGCCAGCAGTGGCTCCAGGGGGCCTCTCTCCTACGAGCAGTACTTC. The encoded protein is CASSGSRGPLSYEQYF.

The V and J genes are TRBV11-2 and TRBJ2-7, with 9 bases matching TRBD2. The CDR3 consists of 15 residues. Germline V CDR1 and CDR2: SGHAT, FQNNGV. J gave up 1 base and V 5 bases, and 6 bases lay outside the gene matches. The CDR3 spells CASSGSGGLSYEQYF. The CDR3 DNA is TGTGCCAGCAGCGGTAGCGGGGGACTTTCCTACGAGCAGTACTTC. The full variable domain, completed using reference TRBV11-2 and TRBJ2-7, is EAGVAQSPRYKIIEKRQSVAFWCNPISGHATLYWYQQILGQGPKLLIQFQNNGVVDDSQLPKDRFSAERLKGVDSTLKIQPAKLEDSAVYLCASSGSGGLSYEQYFGPGTRLTVT.

In DNA, the CDR3 is TGTGCCAGCAGTGAATTTCCGACAGGGGGCACCTACGAGCAGTACTTC. It encodes CASSEFPTGGTYEQYF. The chain is built from TRBV6-4 and TRBJ2-7; 10 bases are shared with TRBD1. V lost 3 bases, J lost 2 bases, and 7 bases stayed unmatched. CDR1 MRHNA and CDR2 SNTAGT come from the germline V gene. This CDR3 comprises 16 residues.

J is TRBJ1-1 and V is TRBV18, with D possibly being TRBD1 (5 bases). Germline V gives CDR1 KGHSH, CDR2 LQKENI. Trimming left V 0 bases short and J 5 bases short, with 10 bases between. This CDR3 comprises 14 residues. DNA for the CDR3: TGTGCCAGCTCACCACCGGGCAGGGCGACTGAAGCTTTCTTT. Translation: CASSPPGRATEAFF. Variable domain in full (rest from reference TRBV18 and TRBJ1-1): NAGVMQNPRHLVRRRGQEARLRCSPMKGHSHVYWYRQLPEEGLKFMVYLQKENIIDESGMPKERFSAEFPKEGPSILRIQQVVRGDSAAYFCASSPPGRATEAFFGQGTRLTVV.

The rearrangement links TRBV24-1 to TRBJ2-7; 7 nucleotides match TRBD1. V shed 4 bases and J 0 bases; nucleotides not matched to a gene: 5. There are 15 residues in the CDR3. Germline-derived CDR1 and CDR2 are KGHDR and SFDVKD. CDR3 loop: CATSDPGTDSYEQYF. DNA of the CDR3: TGTGCCACCAGTGACCCCGGGACAGACTCCTACGAGCAGTACTTC.

The chain couples TRBV10-3 to TRBJ1-1; 9 nucleotides line up with TRBD1. Germline V CDR1 and CDR2: ENHRY, SYGVKD. The CDR3 consists of 14 residues. The V and J ends lost 8 bases and 10 bases, in that order; junction bases with no gene match: 14. The CDR3, as DNA: TGTGCCATCGCCGAATGGGACAGGGCCGAAAGAGCTTTCTTT. It is translated as CAIAEWDRAERAFF.

This rearrangement joins TRBV3-1 (or the pseudogene TRBV3-2) to TRBJ1-5; D gene unclear. Trimming took off 2 bases at V and 8 bases at J, with 16 bases between the two ends. Germline CDR1 and CDR2: LGHDT and YNNKEL (reference sequence). The CDR3 length is 15 residues. CDR3 bases: TGTGCCAGCAGCCAAACCCCAATTCACGTCGAGCCCCAGCATTTT. Encoded protein: CASSQTPIHVEPQHF.

This clone showed up just a few times. CDR3 DNA sequence: TGTGCCAGTAGTATGAGGGAATTCAATCAGCCCCAGCATTTT. Its translation: CASSMREFNQPQHF. The gene calls are TRBV19 and TRBJ1-5; no reliable D call. This CDR3 comprises 14 residues. Germline-derived CDR1 and CDR2 are LNHDA and SQIVND (reference sequence). The germline V and J ends were trimmed by 3 bases and 3 bases, with 9 bases remaining between them.

This clone was seen a few times. This chain joins TRBV18 and TRBJ1-1, with a weak D call TRBD1 (5 bases). Germline-derived CDR1 and CDR2 are KGHSH and LQKENI. Trimming took off 6 bases at V and 2 bases at J, with 10 bases between the two ends. The CDR3 covers 13 residues. In nucleotides, the CDR3 is TGTGCCAGCTCCGCGGGGGGTAACACTGAAGCTTTCTTT. Protein: CASSAGGNTEAFF. The complete variable domain, with remaining parts taken from reference TRBV18 and TRBJ1-1, reads NAGVMQNPRHLVRRRGQEARLRCSPMKGHSHVYWYRQLPEEGLKFMVYLQKENIIDESGMPKERFSAEFPKEGPSILRIQQVVRGDSAAYFCASSAGGNTEAFFGQGTRLTVV.

The genes are TRBV7-9 and TRBJ1-2; 8 bases line up with TRBD1. CDR1 SEHNR and CDR2 FQNEAQ come from the germline V gene (reference sequence). The length of the CDR3 is 14 residues. J lost 6 bases, V lost 4 bases, and 7 bases had no gene match. CDR3: CASSSQGAGDGYTF. In DNA form, the CDR3 reads TGTGCCAGCAGCTCCCAGGGGGCCGGGGATGGCTACACCTTC. Full variable domain (outside the CDR3, taken from reference TRBV7-9 and TRBJ1-2): DTGVSQNPRHKITKRGQNVTFRCDPISEHNRLYWYRQTLGQGPEFLTYFQNEAQLEKSRLLSDRFSAERPKGSFSTLEIQRTEQGDSAMYLCASSSQGAGDGYTFGSGTRLTVV.

The chain combines TRBV5-4 with TRBJ2-5, with D possibly matching TRBD1 (5 bases). V was trimmed by 4 bases and J by 5 bases, leaving 18 bases between them. The CDR3 runs 15 residues. Germline-derived CDR1 and CDR2 are SGHNT and YYREEE (reference sequence). This chain's CDR3 is CASSPVQGLGETQYF. CDR3 DNA: TGTGCCAGCAGCCCTGTGCAGGGTCTGGGGGAGACCCAGTACTTC.

CDR3 sequence (DNA): TGTGCCAGCAGCCAACTGGCAGGGGGCAAGGGCAATGAAAAACTGTTTTTT. Translating it yields CASSQLAGGKGNEKLFF. This sequence joins TRBV3-1 (or the pseudogene TRBV3-2) and TRBJ1-4; TRBD1 agrees at 8 bases. The junction had 10 bases not matched to a gene; V was cut back by 2 bases and J by 5 bases. Germline V gives CDR1 LGHDT, CDR2 YNNKEL (reference sequence). The CDR3 sequence is 17 residues long.